This passage covers 23 T cell receptor beta chains from one sample sequenced in a study of control samples from healthy donors and cancer patients. The table came from immunoSEQ multiplex PCR; TCRdb's copy has only in-frame clones and leaves some out. This sample has some 99,000 clones; 75% to 90% occur once, and the top ten carry roughly a sixth. Sequenced material: blood. These receptors were obtained from a woman in her fifties or sixties in good health.

The chain links TRBV10-3 to TRBJ2-5; D uncertain. V was cut by 11 bases and J by 5 bases, with 9 bases left in between. Germline values: CDR1 ENHRY, CDR2 SYGVKD. CDR3 length equals 10 residues. The CDR3 region is CAAGWETQYF. The CDR3 bases are TGTGCCGCCGGGTGGGAGACCCAGTACTTC.

J is TRBJ2-2 and V is TRBV9; TRBD2 might be the D (5 bases). Germline CDR1 is SGDLS and CDR2 is YYNGEE. CDR3 size: 16 residues. The V and J ends lost 0 bases and 5 bases respectively, with 14 bases between them. The CDR3 bases are TGTGCCAGCAGCGTAGATCCTCGGACTCTTACCGGGGAGCTGTTTTTT. This codes for CASSVDPRTLTGELFF.

The chain links TRBV5-1 to TRBJ2-7, with D tentatively TRBD2 (6 bases). V was cut by 4 bases and J by 4 bases, with 18 bases left in between. This CDR3 is built from 15 residues. The germline V gene encodes CDR1 SGHRS and CDR2 YFSETQ. In DNA form, the CDR3 reads TGCGCCAGCAGCCATACCCCCGGGGGAATGTACGAGCAGTACGTC. It yields the protein CASSHTPGGMYEQYV.

The gene calls are TRBV5-6 and TRBJ2-3; 7 positions match TRBD2. The length of the CDR3 is 17 residues. Germline-derived CDR1 and CDR2 are SGHDT and YYEEEE. The junction had 13 bases not matched to a gene; V was cut back by 4 bases and J by 2 bases. The CDR3 protein is CASSTSGSAGATDTQYF. In DNA, the CDR3 is TGTGCCAGCAGCACCTCGGGGTCGGCGGGAGCCACAGATACGCAGTATTTT. The full variable domain, its missing parts supplied by reference TRBV5-6 and TRBJ2-3, is DAGVTQSPTHLIKTRGQQVTLRCSPKSGHDTVSWYQQALGQGPQFIFQYYEEEERQRGNFPDRFSGHQFPNYSSELNVNALLLGDSALYLCASSTSGSAGATDTQYFGPGTRLTVL.

CDR3 nucleotide sequence: TGTGCCAGCCGCTACAGGGGCCCCGCCTCCCACTACGAGCAGTACTTC. Its protein is CASRYRGPASHYEQYF. The chain links TRBV27 to TRBJ2-7; 7 bases fit TRBD1. The germline V gene encodes CDR1 MNHEY and CDR2 SMNVEV (reference sequence). The CDR3 extends over 16 amino acids. The trim removed 8 bases at V and 3 bases at J, leaving 16 bases unmatched.

This chain links TRBV30 with TRBJ1-4, with D hard to call. In germline, CDR1 is GTSNPN, CDR2 SVGIG (reference sequence). V lost 2 bases, J lost 8 bases, and 6 bases lay in between. The CDR3 runs to 11 residues. The CDR3 sequence is CAWSRSEKLFF. CDR3 nucleotides: TGTGCCTGGAGTCGATCCGAAAAACTGTTTTTT.

The rearrangement joins TRBV5-4 to TRBJ2-6; D may be TRBD1 or TRBD2 (5 bases each). Trimming took off 7 bases at V and 0 bases at J, with 23 bases between the two ends. Germline lookup yields CDR1 SGHNT and CDR2 YYREEE (reference sequence). The CDR3 extends over 19 amino acids. The CDR3 bases are TGTGCCAGCTCACAGCTTATCCTGGGACGGGACTCTGGGGCCAACGTCCTGACTTTC. Protein: CASSQLILGRDSGANVLTF.

V gene TRBV19 combines with J gene TRBJ2-3; D call uncertain. Germline values: CDR1 LNHDA, CDR2 SQIVND (reference sequence). The CDR3 has 14 amino acids. Trimming removed 7 bases at V and 2 bases at J, with 13 bases between. This chain's CDR3 is CASTRSDLTDTQYF. The CDR3, as DNA: TGTGCCAGTACCAGGAGCGACCTCACAGATACGCAGTATTTT.

This clone appeared a few times. The gene calls are TRBV7-9 and TRBJ1-5, with a possible D match to TRBD1 (6 bases). Germline V gene sequence: CDR1 SEHNR, CDR2 FQNEAQ (reference sequence). The V end was cut by 5 bases, the J end by 4 bases, with 18 bases between. This CDR3 spans 16 amino acids. In nucleotides, the CDR3 is TGTGCCAGCAGCGCCACGAGGGCACAGGGTAATCAGCCCCAGCATTTT. Protein product: CASSATRAQGNQPQHF.

The chain carries TRBV27 and TRBJ1-3; D might be TRBD1 (5 bases). The germline V and J ends were trimmed by 7 bases and 2 bases, with 12 bases remaining between them. The CDR3 has 14 amino acids. Germline V gene sequence: CDR1 MNHEY, CDR2 SMNVEV (reference sequence). CDR3 sequence (DNA): TGTGCCAGCACTACGAAGGGGCCTGGAAACACCATATATTTT. Its translation is CASTTKGPGNTIYF.

The J gene is TRBJ2-3, the V gene TRBV19, with TRBD1 identical over 8 bases. CDR3 length: 15 amino acids. Trimming at V came to 5 bases and at J to 6 bases, leaving 10 bases not matched to a gene. Per germline, CDR1 LNHDA and CDR2 SQIVND (reference sequence). This chain's CDR3 is CASSRYQGAADTQYF. The CDR3 DNA is TGTGCCAGTAGTCGATATCAGGGGGCAGCGGATACGCAGTATTTT.

This clone was recorded only once. The chain recombines TRBV6-6 with TRBJ1-5; no definite D call. The CDR3 consists of 16 residues. Trimming stripped 2 bases from V and 2 bases from J, with 13 bases between. Germline CDR1 MNHNY, CDR2 SVGAGI (reference sequence). CDR3 nucleotide sequence: TGTGCCAGCAGTTACGGTCCGGACTCCGGCAATCAGCCCCAGCATTTT. Its protein product is CASSYGPDSGNQPQHF.

This clone was recorded a few times. J is TRBJ1-6 and V is TRBV3-1 (or the pseudogene TRBV3-2), with a tentative D call TRBD1 (6 bases). Trimming shortened V by 0 bases and J by 2 bases, and 20 bases separated the two germline ends. CDR1 and CDR2 (germline): LGHDT, YNNKEL (reference sequence). This CDR3 is 20 amino acids long. CDR3 amino acids: CASSQEPRTASRTYNSPLHF. CDR3 coding DNA: TGTGCCAGCAGCCAAGAACCTAGGACAGCGTCTAGGACCTATAATTCACCCCTCCACTTT.

The chain uses TRBV7-8 and TRBJ2-2, with 9 bases matching TRBD2. V shed 4 bases and J 0 bases; nucleotides not matched to a gene: 3. Germline loops: CDR1 SGHVS, CDR2 FQNEAQ. The CDR3 totals 16 residues. The CDR3 reads CASSSLAGTNTGELFF. Written as DNA, the CDR3 is TGTGCCAGCAGCTCCCTAGCGGGGACGAACACCGGGGAGCTGTTTTTT.

The chain combines TRBV6-2 or TRBV6-3 with TRBJ2-7; a weak D match, TRBD1 (6 bases). With 0 bases removed from V and 2 bases from J, the gap between germline ends came to 14 bases. The CDR3 length is 16 residues. Germline CDR1 reads MNHEY; CDR2 reads SVGEGT. CDR3 loop: CASSYSLEKGAYEQYV. The DNA of the CDR3 is TGTGCCAGCAGTTACTCCCTAGAAAAGGGGGCCTACGAGCAGTACGTC.

The chain recombines TRBV2 with TRBJ2-6; D not certain. CDR3 size: 15 residues. CDR1 and CDR2 from the germline V gene are SNHLY and FYNNEI. The ends were cut back, 6 bases at V and 0 bases at J, with 9 bases in the middle. The CDR3 protein is CASRDRASGANVLTF. DNA for the CDR3: TGTGCCAGCAGGGATAGGGCCTCTGGGGCCAACGTCCTGACTTTC.

The V call is TRBV29-1, the J call TRBJ2-2; D might be TRBD1 (5 bases). The ends were cut back, 6 bases at V and 0 bases at J, with 11 bases in the middle. Looked up from germline, CDR1 is SQVTM and CDR2 is ANQGSEA. The length of the CDR3 is 14 residues. Written as DNA, the CDR3 is TGCAGCGTCCGACAGTCTTCGAACACCGGGGAGCTGTTTTTT. Protein: CSVRQSSNTGELFF.

This clone showed up just once. The chain links TRBV4-3 to TRBJ2-1; 9 nucleotides match TRBD1. J was trimmed by 1 base and V by 3 bases; bases with no gene match: 4. Germline loops: CDR1 LGHNA, CDR2 YSLEER. This CDR3 is built from 16 residues. The CDR3 sequence is CASSQGQGWSYNEQFF. CDR3 sequence (DNA): TGCGCCAGCAGCCAGGGACAGGGTTGGTCCTACAATGAGCAGTTCTTC.

This clone was seen only a few times. The V and J genes are TRBV7-2 and TRBJ2-1; no clear D. Trimming left V 3 bases short and J 10 bases short, with 7 bases between. In germline, CDR1 is SGHTA, CDR2 FQGNSA. This CDR3 has 11 residues. CDR3: CASSFSSEQFF. CDR3 in DNA: TGTGCCAGCAGCTTTAGTAGCGAGCAGTTCTTC.

This clone has a handful of counts. The CDR3, as DNA: TGTGCCAGTAGTCCCCTGGGGACAGGGGTAAATTCACCCCTCCACTTT. Amino acid sequence: CASSPLGTGVNSPLHF. The chain recombines TRBV19 with TRBJ1-6, with 10 bases aligning to TRBD1. The CDR3 is 16 amino acids. The V gene's germline CDR1 is LNHDA and CDR2 SQIVND (reference sequence). J lost 7 bases, V lost 5 bases, and 8 bases had no gene match.

The rearrangement joins TRBV29-1 to TRBJ2-3; 10 nucleotides align to TRBD2. This CDR3 region has 14 residues. Germline V gives CDR1 SQVTM, CDR2 ANQGSEA. J was trimmed by 3 bases and V by 7 bases; bases with no gene match: 7. The CDR3 sequence: CSASAGGQTDTQYF. The CDR3 coding sequence is TGCAGCGCTTCAGCGGGGGGGCAGACAGATACGCAGTATTTT.

The chain employs TRBV10-3 and TRBJ2-1; TRBD2 matches at 11 bases. The CDR3 runs 17 residues. Germline V gene lookup returns CDR1 ENHRY and CDR2 SYGVKD. V shed 0 bases, J shed 6 bases, and the junction held 7 bases outside the gene matches. CDR3 in DNA: TGTGCCATCAGTGAGTCTGAGTTAGCGGGAGGGCGCAATGAGCAGTTCTTC. This translates into CAISESELAGGRNEQFF.

The chain links TRBV5-6 to TRBJ2-5, with D unresolved. V lost 3 bases, J lost 5 bases, and 5 bases lay in between. From germline, CDR1 is SGHDT and CDR2 YYEEEE. This CDR3 has 11 amino acids. The DNA for the CDR3 is TGTGCCAGCAGCTACTACGAGACCCAGTACTTC. It encodes CASSYYETQYF.